A selection of T cell receptor beta chains follows, all from one sample in a study of Graves' ophthalmopathy and Graves' hyperthyroidism. TCRdb itself ran the multiplex PCR reads through MiXCR, one entry per CDR3 protein. The sample has roughly 350,000 distinct CDR3 sequences, approximately 18% seen once. The material sequenced was peripheral blood. Source of these receptors: an adult woman with stable Graves' hyperthyroidism. The CDR3 runs from the conserved cysteine through the conserved F or W. A row's size may be missing; if present it is once, few, many or a size class.

v_call: TRBV7-9
clone_size: many
cdr3_aa: CASSPNGDDASYEQYF

v_call: TRBV7-2
clone_size: many
cdr3_aa: CASSLTIWAETQYF

v_call: TRBV11-2
clone_size: many
cdr3_aa: CASSSPRTAHPYNSPLHF

v_call: TRBV7-2
clone_size: many
cdr3_aa: CASSLPVSKTANTEAFF

v_call: TRBV12-5
clone_size: -
cdr3_aa: CASGFGTGVETQYF

v_call: TRBV10-3
clone_size: many
cdr3_aa: CAISESGGNQPQHF

v_call: TRBV13
clone_size: many
cdr3_aa: CASSVEQGPSSSARFYNEQFF

v_call: TRBV18
clone_size: few
cdr3_aa: CASSPRGRGVTSGANVLTF

v_call: TRBV19
clone_size: many
cdr3_aa: CASSEAGLGYTF

v_call: TRBV18
clone_size: few
cdr3_aa: CASSQRYRGTDSGNTIYF

v_call: TRBV6-5
clone_size: many
cdr3_aa: CASSYDTGRTEAFF

v_call: TRBV4-3
clone_size: few
cdr3_aa: CASSQLGEHSEQYF

v_call: TRBV20-1
clone_size: many
cdr3_aa: CSASPGGGQPQHF

v_call: TRBV6-4
clone_size: many
cdr3_aa: CASSDKTGTYSNQPQHF

v_call: TRBV28
clone_size: -
cdr3_aa: CASSFRGRDTGELFF

v_call: TRBV11-2
clone_size: many
cdr3_aa: CASSRGGSGSEQYF

v_call: TRBV7-9
clone_size: few
cdr3_aa: CASSWDRLAKNIQYF

v_call: TRBV4-1
clone_size: few
cdr3_aa: CASSQVAGINSPLHF

v_call: TRBV11-3
clone_size: many
cdr3_aa: CASSLRSGQGMYF

v_call: TRBV27
clone_size: many
cdr3_aa: CASSLSGPGELFF

v_call: TRBV27
clone_size: -
cdr3_aa: CASSPTSGSKETQYF

v_call: TRBV7-2
clone_size: many
cdr3_aa: CASSSVRVSSNQPQHF

v_call: TRBV7-9
clone_size: many
cdr3_aa: CASSKDRGQYSPLHF

v_call: TRBV6-1
clone_size: many
cdr3_aa: CASSPQGRDKNIQYF

v_call: TRBV7-9
clone_size: many
cdr3_aa: CASSQSSGTEAFF

v_call: TRBV2
clone_size: few
cdr3_aa: CASSVLRTGSADYGYTF

v_call: TRBV20-1
clone_size: many
cdr3_aa: CSARDSLAGGVEQYF

v_call: TRBV12-3/TRBV12-4
clone_size: -
cdr3_aa: CVCSSHSMGLRREQYF

v_call: TRBV20-1
clone_size: many
cdr3_aa: CSARTGYEQYF

v_call: TRBV28
clone_size: many
cdr3_aa: CASSFFGGRISGQPQHF

v_call: TRBV29-1
clone_size: many
cdr3_aa: CSVLGSSYEQYF

v_call: TRBV28
clone_size: many
cdr3_aa: CASRRQGGASYGYTF

v_call: TRBV12-3/TRBV12-4
clone_size: -
cdr3_aa: CASSLGQGGSTEAFF

v_call: TRBV5-1
clone_size: many
cdr3_aa: CASSLAAGIGTEAFF

v_call: TRBV5-5
clone_size: many
cdr3_aa: CASSLGPWNTEAFF

v_call: TRBV7-9
clone_size: many
cdr3_aa: CASSLEGGNYGYTF

v_call: TRBV20-1
clone_size: many
cdr3_aa: CSARALVGPGEQYF

v_call: TRBV6-5
clone_size: many
cdr3_aa: CASRPGGTEAFF

v_call: TRBV28
clone_size: many
cdr3_aa: CAISSGTGWNGYTF

v_call: TRBV11-1
clone_size: many
cdr3_aa: CASSPWTSGRRPGELFF

v_call: TRBV6-1
clone_size: many
cdr3_aa: CASRPGQGYYEQYF

v_call: TRBV19
clone_size: many
cdr3_aa: CASSLLGTGALNYGYTF

v_call: TRBV28
clone_size: many
cdr3_aa: CASSLRSIRSYEQYF

v_call: TRBV12-3/TRBV12-4
clone_size: -
cdr3_aa: CASSLLGRMNTEAFF

v_call: TRBV6-5
clone_size: many
cdr3_aa: CASSYGEGTEAFF

v_call: TRBV4-1
clone_size: once
cdr3_aa: CASSQAPKQGHEAFF

v_call: TRBV20-1
clone_size: many
cdr3_aa: CSTRERDPGEQYF

v_call: TRBV27
clone_size: many
cdr3_aa: CASSREGPWQPQHF

v_call: TRBV11-2
clone_size: many
cdr3_aa: CASSGGRLAPGELFF

v_call: TRBV7-9
clone_size: many
cdr3_aa: CASSPIQGMETQYF

v_call: TRBV7-2
clone_size: few
cdr3_aa: CASSPTGAGVNSPLHF

v_call: TRBV11-2
clone_size: once
cdr3_aa: CASIRTSGGLYNEQFF

v_call: TRBV6-2/TRBV6-3
clone_size: many
cdr3_aa: CASSDSTGKNTEAFF

v_call: TRBV18
clone_size: -
cdr3_aa: CASSLGLPGQSNQPQHF

v_call: TRBV20-1
clone_size: many
cdr3_aa: CSASFREETRYF

v_call: TRBV12-3/TRBV12-4
clone_size: -
cdr3_aa: CASGPDRLNTEAFF

v_call: TRBV6-1
clone_size: many
cdr3_aa: CASSGLAVGETQYF

v_call: TRBV13
clone_size: many
cdr3_aa: CASSMGQTDGETQYF

v_call: TRBV6-2/TRBV6-3
clone_size: -
cdr3_aa: CASSYPTRSSYEQYF